This TCR beta chain was captured by sequencing in a study of blood T cell repertoires in COVID-19. Study details: Acute and convalescent COVID-19 specimens originated in the United States, Italy and Spain. PBMCs, B-cell-depleted T cells, or T cells provided the cDNA or gDNA that made up the material.

V was shortened by 8 bases and J by 2 bases, with 16 bases between the two germline ends. Germline V CDR1 and CDR2: MDHEN, SYDVKM. The CDR3 is 15 residues long. Methods used by the authors: Amplified reference gene primers provided the basis for estimating nucleated cell counts. TCRdb's copy holds only in-frame clones and misses some; the assay was immunoSEQ multiplex PCR. V, J and clone size are taken as reported in that table, and D and trimming were inferred from the DNA itself. This sample yields roughly 280,000 clones, of which roughly 86% are seen a single time; 11% belongs to the top ten. One Seattle source followed patients from active infection through their disease course.

The source material was peripheral blood. This TCR derives from a woman aged 30 to 39 with COVID-19, enrolled during active disease. V and J are TRBV28 and TRBJ1-5; D is perhaps TRBD1 (5 bases). CDR3 region: CASGGIGRGNQPQHF. Written as DNA, the CDR3 is TGTGCCAGCGGGGGGATTGGCAGGGGCAATCAGCCCCAGCATTTT. Full variable domain (missing parts from reference TRBV28 and TRBJ1-5): DVKVTQSSRYLVKRTGEKVFLECVQDMDHENMFWYRQDPGLGLRLIYFSYDVKMKEKGDIPEGYSVSREKKERFSLILESASTNQTSMYLCASGGIGRGNQPQHFGDGTRLSIL.